This passage covers 18 T cell receptor beta chains from one sample sequenced in a study of beta chain features in type 1 diabetes. As every portion of the isolated RNA was reverse transcribed, the sequencing read expressed TCRB transcripts. Assay used: immunoSEQ multiplex PCR; TCRdb lists only in-frame clones, some missing. The sample includes 860,000 or so clones, 15% to 20% of them seen just once. The sequenced sample was naive CD4+ T cells from blood. These receptors were collected from a woman between 18 and 30 years old in good health.

The CDR3 sequence is CASSHGSWSTDTQYF. CDR3 in DNA: TGTGCCAGCAGTCACGGGAGTTGGAGCACAGATACGCAGTATTTT. V and J are TRBV14 and TRBJ2-3; a weak D match, TRBD2 (6 bases). There are 15 residues in the CDR3. Germline V gene lookup returns CDR1 SGHDN and CDR2 FVKESK. Trimming took off 6 bases at V and 0 bases at J, with 13 bases between the two ends.

This clone was seen only a few times. The chain uses TRBV19 and TRBJ2-1, with D possibly called TRBD1 or TRBD2 (5 bases each). The CDR3 length is 18 residues. Germline V gene lookup returns CDR1 LNHDA and CDR2 SQIVND (reference sequence). V was pared by 7 bases and J by 8 bases, with 30 bases between. The CDR3 sequence: CASKATRGLVLYGHEQFF. CDR3 nucleotide sequence: TGTGCCAGTAAAGCTACTAGGGGTCTAGTATTGTATGGTCATGAGCAGTTCTTC.

This chain links TRBV5-1 with TRBJ2-7, with 12 bases aligning to TRBD2. V was clipped by 4 bases and J by 7 bases; unmatched bases: 9. Germline loops: CDR1 SGHRS, CDR2 YFSETQ. The CDR3 has 15 amino acids. The CDR3 DNA reads as TGCGCCAGCAGCCCCGGACTAGCGGGGCGAGGAGAGCAGTACTTC. Translating it yields CASSPGLAGRGEQYF. The full variable domain, with the rest looked up from reference TRBV5-1 and TRBJ2-7, is KAGVTQTPRYLIKTRGQQVTLSCSPISGHRSVSWYQQTPGQGLQFLFEYFSETQRNKGNFPGRFSGRQFSNSRSEMNVSTLELGDSALYLCASSPGLAGRGEQYFGPGTRLTVT.

The chain has TRBV5-1 and TRBJ2-1; 7 bases line up with TRBD2. V dropped 4 bases and J dropped 8; count of bases not matched to a gene: 18. The CDR3 runs 17 residues. The V gene's germline CDR1 is SGHRS and CDR2 YFSETQ. The CDR3: CASSNRPLGGSLDEQFF. CDR3 nucleotide sequence: TGCGCCAGCAGCAACCGCCCACTAGGCGGGAGTCTCGATGAGCAGTTCTTC.

A few counts support this clone. The V gene is TRBV7-3, the J gene TRBJ2-2; D gene ambiguous. CDR1 and CDR2 (germline): SGHTA, FQGTGA. This CDR3 has 12 residues. V lost 5 bases to trimming and J lost 6 bases, with 7 bases between them. CDR3 DNA sequence: TGTGCCAGCAGCCCCAGCCCCGGGGAGCTGTTTTTT. Its protein is CASSPSPGELFF.

In regard to this clone: An end of the junction does not agree with germline; a read error may underlie this. The rearrangement links TRBV7-2 to TRBJ2-1; 8 nucleotides agree with TRBD1. The CDR3 contains 15 residues. In germline, CDR1 is SGHTA, CDR2 FQGNSA. The CDR3 DNA is TGTGCCAGCAGCTCGGACAGGGTCTCCTTCAATGAGCAGTTCTTC. Translated, it gives CASSSDRVSFNEQFF.

In this sample, this clone turned up a few times. This chain links TRBV29-1 with TRBJ1-1; D unresolved. Germline V gives CDR1 SQVTM, CDR2 ANQGSEA. The germline V and J ends were trimmed by 6 bases and 0 bases, with 5 bases remaining between them. The CDR3 is 11 amino acids. The CDR3 sequence: CSVHMNTEAFF. For the CDR3, the DNA is TGCAGCGTGCACATGAACACTGAAGCTTTCTTT.

This clone was counted a few times. The chain joins TRBV5-6 to TRBJ2-5, with 10 bases fitting TRBD2. J gave up 4 bases and V 3 bases, and 12 bases lay outside the gene matches. Looked up from germline, CDR1 is SGHDT and CDR2 is YYEEEE. The CDR3 loop spans 17 amino acids. The CDR3 is CASSYGLGLAQLETQYF. CDR3 DNA: TGTGCCAGCAGCTACGGTCTGGGACTAGCGCAATTAGAGACCCAGTACTTC.

Comment on this clone: A junction end diverges from the germline sequence, so it may reflect a read error. The rearrangement uses TRBV5-4 and TRBJ2-2; tentatively, D is TRBD2 (5 bases). Germline assignment: CDR1 SGHNT and CDR2 YYREEE (reference sequence). CDR3 length: 16 amino acids. This chain's CDR3 is CASSQAAGRNTGELFF. CDR3 nucleotides: TGCGCCAGCAGCCAAGCGGCAGGAAGGAACACCGGGGAGCTGTTTTTT.

The V call is TRBV7-9, the J call TRBJ2-1, with 8 bases matching TRBD1. There are 15 residues in the CDR3. V lost 4 bases and J lost 5; bases outside the gene matches: 7. Germline assignment: CDR1 SEHNR and CDR2 FQNEAQ (reference sequence). The CDR3 is CASSSRQGSNNEQFF. The CDR3 nucleotides are TGTGCCAGCAGCTCCCGACAGGGGTCTAACAATGAGCAGTTCTTC.

This clone was counted a few times. This sequence joins TRBV11-3 and TRBJ1-1, with unresolved D. Germline assignment: CDR1 SGHNT and CDR2 YENEEA. The CDR3 loop spans 13 amino acids. With 3 bases removed from V and 1 base from J, the gap between germline ends came to 6 bases. The CDR3 spells CASSFFRNTEAFF. The CDR3 DNA reads TGTGCCAGCAGCTTCTTCAGGAACACTGAAGCTTTCTTT.

This clone was seen only a few times. J is TRBJ2-5 and V is TRBV25-1; a possible D gene is TRBD2 (5 bases). CDR3 length: 15 amino acids. V shed 4 bases and J shed 0 bases, with 12 bases lying between them. Germline V lookup: CDR1 MGHDK, CDR2 SYGVNS. CDR3 loop: CASSVQDWYQETQYF. CDR3 DNA sequence: TGTGCCAGCAGTGTTCAGGACTGGTACCAAGAGACCCAGTACTTC.

This clone was detected only a few times. The rearrangement uses TRBV28 and TRBJ2-5, with TRBD2 matching 14 bases. Looked up from germline, CDR1 is MDHEN and CDR2 is SYDVKM. J was trimmed by 2 bases and V by 5 bases; bases with no gene match: 13. CDR3 length: 19 residues. This CDR3 is CASSPRPGLAGERQETQYF. CDR3 sequence (DNA): TGTGCCAGCAGTCCCCGGCCGGGACTAGCGGGAGAGAGACAAGAGACCCAGTACTTC.

This chain connects TRBV19 to TRBJ2-7; no clear D. The CDR3 covers 13 residues. CDR1 is LNHDA and CDR2 is SQIVND in the germline V gene (reference sequence). Trimming stripped 6 bases from V and 3 bases from J, with 12 bases between. This CDR3 is CASRRRVGYEQYF. As DNA, the CDR3 is TGTGCCAGTAGACGGAGAGTGGGCTACGAGCAGTACTTC.

The chain joins TRBV5-4 to TRBJ1-2; 8 bases map to TRBD1. The J segment lost 4 bases and the V segment lost 1 base, leaving 9 bases of the junction unmatched. The CDR3 extends over 16 amino acids. Germline V gene lookup returns CDR1 SGHNT and CDR2 YYREEE (reference sequence). CDR3: CASSLPIGQGPYGYTF. CDR3 bases: TGTGCCAGCAGCTTGCCAATTGGACAGGGCCCCTATGGCTACACCTTC.

This clone was observed a handful of times. V and J are TRBV6-5 and TRBJ1-2, with unresolved D. Germline V CDR1 and CDR2: MNHEY, SVGAGI. V was cut by 10 bases and J by 0 bases, with 12 bases left in between. The CDR3 runs to 13 residues. The CDR3 DNA reads as TGTGCCACCGCCGTAACCACTAACTATGGCTACACCTTC. Protein product: CATAVTTNYGYTF.

This clone was observed a few times. The J gene is TRBJ2-5, the V gene TRBV28, with a possible D match to TRBD2 (6 bases). CDR1 and CDR2 (germline): MDHEN, SYDVKM. Deletions cut 3 bases from V and 5 bases from J, with 10 bases between. The CDR3 spans 13 residues. The CDR3 DNA is TGTGCCAGCAGTTTGGAGGGATTGGAGACCCAGTACTTC. Residues: CASSLEGLETQYF.

This chain connects TRBV7-2 to TRBJ1-2; TRBD1 aligns across 7 bases. CDR3 length equals 15 residues. With 6 bases clipped from V and 5 bases from J, the junction kept 12 bases outside the gene matches. The germline gives CDR1 SGHTA, CDR2 FQGNSA. The CDR3 bases are TGTGCCAGCAGGTCGTCTCAGGGGGTTGGGTATGGCTACACCTTC. It yields the protein CASRSSQGVGYGYTF.